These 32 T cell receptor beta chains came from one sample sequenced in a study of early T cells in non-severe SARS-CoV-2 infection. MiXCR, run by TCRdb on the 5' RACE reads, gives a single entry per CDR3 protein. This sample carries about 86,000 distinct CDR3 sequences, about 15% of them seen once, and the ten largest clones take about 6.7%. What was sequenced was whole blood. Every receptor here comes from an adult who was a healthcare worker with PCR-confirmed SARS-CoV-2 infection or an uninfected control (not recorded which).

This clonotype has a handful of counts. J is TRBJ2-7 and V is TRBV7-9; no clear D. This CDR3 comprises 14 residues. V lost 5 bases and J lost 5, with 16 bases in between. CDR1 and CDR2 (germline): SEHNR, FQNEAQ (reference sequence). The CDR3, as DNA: TGTGCCAGCAGCCCGGATACCACTCCTAACGAGCAGTACTTC. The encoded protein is CASSPDTTPNEQYF. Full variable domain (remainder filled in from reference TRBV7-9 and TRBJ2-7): DTGVSQNPRHKITKRGQNVTFRCDPISEHNRLYWYRQTLGQGPEFLTYFQNEAQLEKSRLLSDRFSAERPKGSFSTLEIQRTEQGDSAMYLCASSPDTTPNEQYFGPGTRLTVT.

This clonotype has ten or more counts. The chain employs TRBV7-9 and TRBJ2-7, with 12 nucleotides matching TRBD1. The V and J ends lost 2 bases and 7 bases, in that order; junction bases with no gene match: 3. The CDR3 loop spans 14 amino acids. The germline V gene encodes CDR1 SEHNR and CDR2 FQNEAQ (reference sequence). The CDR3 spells CASSLRDRGQEQYF. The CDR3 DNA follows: TGTGCCAGCAGCTTAAGGGACAGGGGGCAAGAGCAGTACTTC.

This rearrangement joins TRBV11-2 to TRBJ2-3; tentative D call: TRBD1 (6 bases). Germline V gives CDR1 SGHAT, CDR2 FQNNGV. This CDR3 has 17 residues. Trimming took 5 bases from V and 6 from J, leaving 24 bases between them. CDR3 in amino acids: CASSHTPGTRAFDTQYF. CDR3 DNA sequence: TGTGCCAGCAGCCACACCCCCGGGACACGAGCCTTCGATACGCAGTATTTT.

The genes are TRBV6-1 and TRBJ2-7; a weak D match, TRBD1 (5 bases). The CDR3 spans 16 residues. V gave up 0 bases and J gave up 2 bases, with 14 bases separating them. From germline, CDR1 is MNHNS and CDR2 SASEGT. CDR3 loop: CASSEAWQGGTYEQYF. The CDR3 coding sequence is TGTGCCAGCAGTGAAGCGTGGCAGGGTGGAACCTACGAGCAGTACTTC.

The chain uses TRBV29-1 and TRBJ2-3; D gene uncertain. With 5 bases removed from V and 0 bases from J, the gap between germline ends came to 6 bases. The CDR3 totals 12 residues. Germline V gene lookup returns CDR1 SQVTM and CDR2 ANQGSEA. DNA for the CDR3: TGCAGCGTTCTAGACAGCACAGATACGCAGTATTTT. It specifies CSVLDSTDTQYF.

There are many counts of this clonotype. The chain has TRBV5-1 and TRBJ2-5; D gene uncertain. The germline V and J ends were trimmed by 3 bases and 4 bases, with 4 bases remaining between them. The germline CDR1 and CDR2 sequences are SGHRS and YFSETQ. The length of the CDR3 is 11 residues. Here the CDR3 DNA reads TGCGCCAGCAGCTCGCGAGAGACCCAGTACTTC. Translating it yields CASSSRETQYF.

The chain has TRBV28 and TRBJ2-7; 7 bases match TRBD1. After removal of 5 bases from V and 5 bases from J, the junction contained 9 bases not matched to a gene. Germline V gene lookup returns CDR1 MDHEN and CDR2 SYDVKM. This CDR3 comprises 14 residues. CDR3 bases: TGTGCCAGCAGTACAGGGGTAGCCTATAACGAGCAGTACTTC. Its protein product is CASSTGVAYNEQYF. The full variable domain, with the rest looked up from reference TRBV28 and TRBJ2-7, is DVKVTQSSRYLVKRTGEKVFLECVQDMDHENMFWYRQDPGLGLRLIYFSYDVKMKEKGDIPEGYSVSREKKERFSLILESASTNQTSMYLCASSTGVAYNEQYFGPGTRLTVT.

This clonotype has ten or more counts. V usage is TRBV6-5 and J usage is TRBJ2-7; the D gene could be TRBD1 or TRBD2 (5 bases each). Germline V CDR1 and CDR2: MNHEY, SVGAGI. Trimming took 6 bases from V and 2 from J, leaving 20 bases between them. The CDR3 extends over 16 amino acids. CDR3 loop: CASSPNRGAETYEQYF. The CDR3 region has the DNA TGTGCCAGCAGCCCTAACCGGGGCGCTGAAACCTACGAGCAGTACTTC.

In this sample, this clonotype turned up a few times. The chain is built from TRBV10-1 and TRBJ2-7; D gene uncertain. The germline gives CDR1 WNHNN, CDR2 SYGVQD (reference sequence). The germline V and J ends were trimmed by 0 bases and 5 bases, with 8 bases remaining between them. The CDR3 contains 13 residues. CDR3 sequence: CASSESPRDEQYF. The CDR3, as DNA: TGCGCCAGCAGTGAGTCGCCACGGGACGAGCAGTACTTC.

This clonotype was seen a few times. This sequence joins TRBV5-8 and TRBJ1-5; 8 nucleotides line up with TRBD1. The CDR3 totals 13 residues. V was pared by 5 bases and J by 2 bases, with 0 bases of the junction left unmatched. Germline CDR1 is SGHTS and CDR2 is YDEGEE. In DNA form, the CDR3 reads TGTGCCAGCAGGGACAGGGGCAATCAGCCCCAGCATTTT. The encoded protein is CASRDRGNQPQHF.

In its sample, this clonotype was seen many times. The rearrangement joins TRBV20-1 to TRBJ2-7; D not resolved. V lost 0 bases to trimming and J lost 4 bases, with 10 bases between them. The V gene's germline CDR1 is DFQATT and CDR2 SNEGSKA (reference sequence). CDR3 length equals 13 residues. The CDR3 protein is CSARDPGQYEQYF. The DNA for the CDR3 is TGCAGTGCTAGAGATCCGGGCCAATACGAGCAGTACTTC.

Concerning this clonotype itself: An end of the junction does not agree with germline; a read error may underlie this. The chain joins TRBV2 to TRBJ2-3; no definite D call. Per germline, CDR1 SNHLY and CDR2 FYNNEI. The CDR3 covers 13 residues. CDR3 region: CVSSGYVADTQYF. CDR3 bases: TGTGTCAGCAGTGGATACGTCGCAGATACGCAGTATTTT.

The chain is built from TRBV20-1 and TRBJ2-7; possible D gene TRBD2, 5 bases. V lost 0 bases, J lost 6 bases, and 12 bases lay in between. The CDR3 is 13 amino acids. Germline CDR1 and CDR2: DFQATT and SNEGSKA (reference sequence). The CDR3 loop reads CSARENGKGEQYF. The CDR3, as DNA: TGCAGTGCTAGAGAAAACGGGAAAGGCGAGCAGTACTTC.

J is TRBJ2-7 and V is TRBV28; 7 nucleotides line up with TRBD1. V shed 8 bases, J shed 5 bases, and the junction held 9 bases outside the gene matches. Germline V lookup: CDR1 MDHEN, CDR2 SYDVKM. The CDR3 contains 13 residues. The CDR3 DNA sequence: TGTGCCAGCCTACGGGTGACAGGGAACGAGCAGTACTTC. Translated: CASLRVTGNEQYF.

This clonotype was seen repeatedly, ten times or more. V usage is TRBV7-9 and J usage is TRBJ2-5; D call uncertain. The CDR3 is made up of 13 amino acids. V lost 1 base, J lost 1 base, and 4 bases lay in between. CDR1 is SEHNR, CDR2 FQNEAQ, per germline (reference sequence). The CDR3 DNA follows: TGTGCCAGCAGCTTAGTTCCCCAAGAGACCCAGTACTTC. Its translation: CASSLVPQETQYF. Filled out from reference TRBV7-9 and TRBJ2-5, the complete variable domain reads DTGVSQNPRHKITKRGQNVTFRCDPISEHNRLYWYRQTLGQGPEFLTYFQNEAQLEKSRLLSDRFSAERPKGSFSTLEIQRTEQGDSAMYLCASSLVPQETQYFGPGTRLLVL.

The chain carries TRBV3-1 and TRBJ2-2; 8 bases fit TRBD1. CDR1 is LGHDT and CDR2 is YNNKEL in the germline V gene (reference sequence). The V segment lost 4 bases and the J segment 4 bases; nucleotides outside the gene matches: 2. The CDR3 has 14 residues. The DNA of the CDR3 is TGTGCCAGCAGCCCTACAGGGGGCACCGGGGAGCTGTTTTTT. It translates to CASSPTGGTGELFF.

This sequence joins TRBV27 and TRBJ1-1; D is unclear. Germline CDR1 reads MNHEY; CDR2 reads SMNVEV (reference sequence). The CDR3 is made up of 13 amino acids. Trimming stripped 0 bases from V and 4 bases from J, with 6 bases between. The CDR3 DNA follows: TGTGCCAGCAGTTTATCAGGGAGCACTGAAGCTTTCTTT. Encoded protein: CASSLSGSTEAFF.

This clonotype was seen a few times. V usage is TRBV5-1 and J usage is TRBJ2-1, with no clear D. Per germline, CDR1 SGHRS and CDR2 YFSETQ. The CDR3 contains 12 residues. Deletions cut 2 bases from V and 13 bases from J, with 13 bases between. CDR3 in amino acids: CASSLDLTRQFF. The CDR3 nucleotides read TGCGCCAGCAGCTTAGACTTAACCCGACAGTTCTTC.

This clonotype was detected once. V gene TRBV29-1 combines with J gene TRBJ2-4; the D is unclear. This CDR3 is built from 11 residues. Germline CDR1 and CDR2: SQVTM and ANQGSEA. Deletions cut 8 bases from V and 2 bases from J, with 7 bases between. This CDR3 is CSLKSKNIQYF. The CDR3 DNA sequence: TGCAGCCTAAAATCCAAAAACATTCAGTACTTC. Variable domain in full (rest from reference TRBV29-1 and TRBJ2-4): SAVISQKPSRDICQRGTSLTIQCQVDSQVTMMFWYRQQPGQSLTLIATANQGSEATYESGFVIDKFPISRPNLTFSTLTVSNMSPEDSSIYLCSLKSKNIQYFGAGTRLSVL.

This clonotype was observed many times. CDR3 nucleotide sequence: TGTGCCAGCAGCCAAGATTTAGCGGGAGAACTGCCCGTTATCACCTACGAGCAGTACTTC. Translating gives CASSQDLAGELPVITYEQYF. This chain links TRBV3-1 with TRBJ2-7; TRBD2 agrees at 9 bases. The germline V gene encodes CDR1 LGHDT and CDR2 YNNKEL (reference sequence). After removal of 0 bases from V and 2 bases from J, the junction contained 17 bases not matched to a gene. This CDR3 contains 20 residues.

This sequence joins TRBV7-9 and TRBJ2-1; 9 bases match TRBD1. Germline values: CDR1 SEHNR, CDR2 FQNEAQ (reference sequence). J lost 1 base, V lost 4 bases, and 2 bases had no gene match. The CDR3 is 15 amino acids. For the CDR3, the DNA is TGTGCCAGCAGCTCACAGGGGGCTTCCTACAATGAGCAGTTCTTC. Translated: CASSSQGASYNEQFF.

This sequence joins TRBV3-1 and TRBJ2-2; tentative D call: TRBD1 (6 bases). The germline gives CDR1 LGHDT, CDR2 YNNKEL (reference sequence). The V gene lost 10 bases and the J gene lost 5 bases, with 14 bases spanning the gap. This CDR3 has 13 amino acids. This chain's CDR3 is CATYREATGELFF. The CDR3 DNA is TGTGCCACTTACAGGGAAGCAACCGGGGAGCTGTTTTTT.

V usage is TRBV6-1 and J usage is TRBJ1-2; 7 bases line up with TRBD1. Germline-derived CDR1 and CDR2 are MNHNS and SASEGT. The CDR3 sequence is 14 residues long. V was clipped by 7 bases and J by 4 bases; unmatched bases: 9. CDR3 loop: CASTVTGYSYGYTF. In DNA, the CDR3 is TGTGCCAGCACCGTGACAGGGTATAGCTATGGCTACACCTTC.

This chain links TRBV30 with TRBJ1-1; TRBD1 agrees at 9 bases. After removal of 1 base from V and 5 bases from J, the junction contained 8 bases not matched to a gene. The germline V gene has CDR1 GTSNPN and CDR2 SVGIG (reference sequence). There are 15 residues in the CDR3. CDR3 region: CAWSAPTGGGTEAFF. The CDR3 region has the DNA TGTGCCTGGAGTGCCCCCACAGGGGGCGGAACTGAAGCTTTCTTT.

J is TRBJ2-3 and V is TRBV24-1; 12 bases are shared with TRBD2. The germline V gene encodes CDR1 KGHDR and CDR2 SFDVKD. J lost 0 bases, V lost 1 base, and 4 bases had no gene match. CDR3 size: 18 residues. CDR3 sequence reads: CATSDLPGTSGSTDTQYF. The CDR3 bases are TGTGCCACCAGTGATTTACCGGGGACTAGCGGGAGCACAGATACGCAGTATTTT.

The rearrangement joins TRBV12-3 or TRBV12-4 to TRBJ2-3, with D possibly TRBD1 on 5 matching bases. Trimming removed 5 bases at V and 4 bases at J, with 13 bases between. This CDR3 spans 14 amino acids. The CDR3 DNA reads TGTGCCAGCAGTCCTGTTAGGGGTGCAGATACGCAGTATTTT. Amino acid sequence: CASSPVRGADTQYF.

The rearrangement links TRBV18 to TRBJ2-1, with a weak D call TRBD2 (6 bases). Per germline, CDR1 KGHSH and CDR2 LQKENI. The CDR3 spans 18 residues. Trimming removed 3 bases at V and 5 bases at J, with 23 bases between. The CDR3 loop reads CASSPRPSARGENNEQFF. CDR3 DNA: TGTGCCAGCTCACCTCGACCTAGCGCTAGAGGTGAAAACAATGAGCAGTTCTTC.

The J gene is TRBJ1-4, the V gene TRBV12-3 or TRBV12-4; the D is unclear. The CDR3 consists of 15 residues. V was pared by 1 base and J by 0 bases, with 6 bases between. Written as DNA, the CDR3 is TGTGCCAGCAGTTTAGGGGCGGCAACTAATGAAAAACTGTTTTTT. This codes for CASSLGAATNEKLFF.

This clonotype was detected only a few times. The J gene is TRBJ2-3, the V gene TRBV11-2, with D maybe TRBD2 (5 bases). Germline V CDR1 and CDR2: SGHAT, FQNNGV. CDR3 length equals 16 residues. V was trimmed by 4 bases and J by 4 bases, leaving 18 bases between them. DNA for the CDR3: TGTGCCAGCAGCTCTAACCTTGGGCGGGCAGCAGATACGCAGTATTTT. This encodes CASSSNLGRAADTQYF. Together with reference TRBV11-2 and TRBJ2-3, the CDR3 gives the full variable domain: EAGVAQSPRYKIIEKRQSVAFWCNPISGHATLYWYQQILGQGPKLLIQFQNNGVVDDSQLPKDRFSAERLKGVDSTLKIQPAKLEDSAVYLCASSSNLGRAADTQYFGPGTRLTVL.

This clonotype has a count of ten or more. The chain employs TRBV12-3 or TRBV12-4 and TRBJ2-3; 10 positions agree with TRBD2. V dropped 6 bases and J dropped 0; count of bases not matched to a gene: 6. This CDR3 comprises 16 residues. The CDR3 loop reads CASSPRTSGSTDTQYF. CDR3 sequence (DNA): TGTGCCAGCAGCCCCCGGACTAGCGGAAGCACAGATACGCAGTATTTT.

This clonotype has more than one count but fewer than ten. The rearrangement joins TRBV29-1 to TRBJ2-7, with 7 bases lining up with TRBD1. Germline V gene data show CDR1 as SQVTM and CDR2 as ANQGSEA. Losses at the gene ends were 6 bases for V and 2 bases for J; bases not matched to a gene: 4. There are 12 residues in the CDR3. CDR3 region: CSVRDSAYEQYF. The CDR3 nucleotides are TGCAGCGTCCGGGACAGTGCCTACGAGCAGTACTTC.

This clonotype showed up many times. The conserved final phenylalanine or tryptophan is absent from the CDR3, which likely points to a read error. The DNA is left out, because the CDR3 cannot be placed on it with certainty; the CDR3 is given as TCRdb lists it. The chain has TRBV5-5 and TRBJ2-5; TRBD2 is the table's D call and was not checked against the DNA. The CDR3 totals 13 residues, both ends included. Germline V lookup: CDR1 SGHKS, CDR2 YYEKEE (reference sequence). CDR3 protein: CASSSSVGTEPSA.